The 8 T cell receptor beta chains reported below all come from one sample, sequenced in a study of a mutant IDH1 vaccine in newly diagnosed glioma. Time point specified: week 11, during vaccination. It was 300 ug of mutant IDH1 20-mer peptide that made up each vaccine dose, given with topical imiquimod. Libraries were prepared by immunoSEQ multiplex PCR; TCRdb keeps only in-frame clonotypes and omits some of them. The data contain about 64,000 clones, roughly 83% of them singletons. The antigens of these receptors remain unknown. The specimen was PBMCs, collected from a glioma patient whose treatment included an IDH1 peptide vaccine. These receptors were obtained from a woman aged 50 to 65 with glioma.

V and J are TRBV6-6 and TRBJ1-1, with a weak D call TRBD1 (5 bases). The length of the CDR3 is 14 residues. The germline V gene has CDR1 MNHNY and CDR2 SVGAGI (reference sequence). The V end was cut by 6 bases, the J end by 1 base, with 12 bases between. CDR3 in DNA: TGTGCCAGCAGCTCTAACGGGGGGAACACTGAAGCTTTCTTT. As protein: CASSSNGGNTEAFF.

The rearrangement links TRBV28 to TRBJ2-2; TRBD1 agrees at 7 bases. Germline V gene sequence: CDR1 MDHEN, CDR2 SYDVKM. This CDR3 contains 14 residues. Trimming at V came to 7 bases and at J to 5 bases, leaving 7 bases not matched to a gene. The CDR3 DNA reads as TGTGCCAGCACCTCGACAGGGATGACCGGGGAGCTGTTTTTT. Encoded protein: CASTSTGMTGELFF.

The J gene is TRBJ2-7, the V gene TRBV6-1; TRBD1 agrees at 11 bases. Germline CDR1 MNHNS, CDR2 SASEGT. The CDR3 consists of 14 residues. V gave up 6 bases and J gave up 4 bases; unmatched junction bases: 5. The CDR3 region has the DNA TGTGCCAGCAGCTCCCGGGACAGGGGGTACGAGCAGTACTTC. Protein sequence: CASSSRDRGYEQYF.

The CDR3 spells CASSSLGRRGPGNEQFF. In nucleotides, the CDR3 is TGTGCCAGCAGCTCGTTAGGGAGGCGGGGTCCGGGCAATGAGCAGTTCTTC. The chain is built from TRBV7-2 and TRBJ2-1; TRBD2 is a possible D gene (6 bases). CDR3 length equals 17 residues. V lost 4 bases and J lost 6, with 22 bases in between. CDR1 SGHTA and CDR2 FQGNSA come from the germline V gene.

The chain combines TRBV27 with TRBJ1-5; D not certain. The V and J ends lost 5 bases and 1 base respectively, with 9 bases between them. Germline CDR1 MNHEY, CDR2 SMNVEV (reference sequence). This CDR3 is 14 amino acids long. The CDR3: CASSVQLSNQPQHF. CDR3 coding DNA: TGTGCCAGCAGTGTACAGTTAAGCAATCAGCCCCAGCATTTT.

In the case of this clone: In the same sample, other DNA sequences code for this CDR3. The genes are TRBV5-1 and TRBJ1-5; possibly TRBD1 for D (6 bases). Germline lookup yields CDR1 SGHRS and CDR2 YFSETQ. Trimming stripped 0 bases from V and 5 bases from J, with 9 bases between. This CDR3 has 14 amino acids. CDR3 nucleotide sequence: TGCGCCAGCAGCTTGGGGGGGCCTGATCAGCCCCAGCATTTT. Its translation is CASSLGGPDQPQHF.

The V gene is TRBV29-1, the J gene TRBJ2-1; D gene uncertain. The germline gives CDR1 SQVTM, CDR2 ANQGSEA. V lost 7 bases to trimming and J lost 8 bases, with 12 bases between them. The CDR3 covers 11 residues. DNA for the CDR3: TGCAGCGCCGAGGAAGCGCATGAGCAGTTCTTC. Translated: CSAEEAHEQFF.

J is TRBJ1-2 and V is TRBV29-1, with unresolved D. Trimming took off 3 bases at V and 3 bases at J, with 8 bases between the two ends. CDR3 length: 12 amino acids. Germline V gene data show CDR1 as SQVTM and CDR2 as ANQGSEA. CDR3 nucleotides: TGCAGCGTTGAGGAGGGCGACTATGGCTACACCTTC. Its protein is CSVEEGDYGYTF.